This T cell receptor (beta chain) stems from a study of CD4 and CD8 cells across lung adenocarcinoma regions (dated by TCRdb to the late 2010s). A note on the overall study: Intratumor heterogeneity of the T cell receptor repertoire was examined by comparing tumor centers with tumor margins.

This clonotype was picked up a small number of times. The clone's antigen remains unknown. No clone much larger than this one lies a single base away; base qualities are absent. Including the terminal cysteine and phenylalanine, the CDR3 comprises 13 residues. This entry keeps only the CDR3 DNA: 39 bases, framed from base 1. CDR1 and CDR2 were assigned from the germline V gene as MDHEN and SYDVKM. Library method: PCR. TCRdb names HiSeq X Ten as the instrument used. The public sequencing data were trimmed at Q25 with fastp and processed into clonotypes with MiXCR by TCRdb, which kept only in-frame beta chains. When rows share a CDR3 protein, they turn into one entry using the most common DNA and genes. This sample has 3,500 to 5,000 distinct CDR3 sequences in its table, and around 51% of those were observed once. The leading ten clones occupy about 15% of the sample. Patients with localized lung adenocarcinoma, a subtype of non-small cell lung cancer, were used as donors. The samples were taken from the centers of localized lung adenocarcinomas. For TCR repertoire analysis, CD4+ T cells taken from tumor tissue were profiled apart from CD8+ T cells.

The sequence was collected from a female donor with lung adenocarcinoma. The CD4 and CD8 labels of this study may be unreliable. The rearrangement joined TRBV28 to TRBJ2-5; too little of a D gene remains to name it. The closer fit of TRBJ2-1 to the DNA end suggests the J call may be wrong. The sample consisted of CD4+ T cells from the center of a lung tumor. In the paper's terms, the cell subset or site label means: tumor center region. The CDR3 corresponds to CASSKRSRIEQFF. The DNA reads as follows: TGTGCCAGCTCAAAAAGGAGTAGGATAGAGCAGTTCTTC.